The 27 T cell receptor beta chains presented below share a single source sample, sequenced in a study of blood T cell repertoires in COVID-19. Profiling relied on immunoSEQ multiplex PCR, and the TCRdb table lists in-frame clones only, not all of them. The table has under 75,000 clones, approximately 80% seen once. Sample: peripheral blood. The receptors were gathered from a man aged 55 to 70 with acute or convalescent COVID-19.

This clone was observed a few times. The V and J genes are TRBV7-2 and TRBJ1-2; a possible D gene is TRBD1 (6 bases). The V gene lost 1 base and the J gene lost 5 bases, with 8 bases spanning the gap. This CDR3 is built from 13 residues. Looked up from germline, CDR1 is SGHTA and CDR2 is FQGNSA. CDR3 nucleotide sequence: TGTGCCAGCAGCTTAGAAGGGGGATATGGCTACACCTTC. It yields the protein CASSLEGGYGYTF.

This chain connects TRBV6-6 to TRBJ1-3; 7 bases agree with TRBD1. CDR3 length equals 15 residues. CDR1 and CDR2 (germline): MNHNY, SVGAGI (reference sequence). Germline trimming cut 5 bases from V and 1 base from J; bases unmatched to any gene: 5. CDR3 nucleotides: TGTGCCAGCAGTACACAGGGGAAGTCTGGAAACACCATATATTTT. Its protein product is CASSTQGKSGNTIYF.

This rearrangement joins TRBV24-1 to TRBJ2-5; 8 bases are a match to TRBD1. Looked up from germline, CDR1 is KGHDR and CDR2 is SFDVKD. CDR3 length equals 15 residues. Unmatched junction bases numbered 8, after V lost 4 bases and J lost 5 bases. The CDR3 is CATSDRGTGGETQYF. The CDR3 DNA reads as TGTGCCACCAGTGACCGAGGGACAGGCGGTGAGACCCAGTACTTC.

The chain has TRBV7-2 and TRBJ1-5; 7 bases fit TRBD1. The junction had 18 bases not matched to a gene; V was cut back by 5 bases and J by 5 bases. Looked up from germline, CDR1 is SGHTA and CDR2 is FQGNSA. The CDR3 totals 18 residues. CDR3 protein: CASSLRVAGGTLDQPQHF. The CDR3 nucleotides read TGTGCCAGCAGCCTTCGAGTGGCAGGGGGTACTCTAGATCAGCCCCAGCATTTT.

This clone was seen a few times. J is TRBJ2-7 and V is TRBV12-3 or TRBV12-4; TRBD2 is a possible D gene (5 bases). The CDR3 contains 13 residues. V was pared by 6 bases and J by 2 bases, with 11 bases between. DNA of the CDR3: TGTGCCAGCAGCCGGTCCGGGGCCTACGAGCAGTACTTC. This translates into CASSRSGAYEQYF.

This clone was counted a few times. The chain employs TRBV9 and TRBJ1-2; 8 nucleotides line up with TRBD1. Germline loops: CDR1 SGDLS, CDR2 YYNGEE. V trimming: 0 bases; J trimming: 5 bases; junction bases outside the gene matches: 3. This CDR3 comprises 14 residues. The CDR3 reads CASSVGGTGYGYTF. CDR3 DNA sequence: TGTGCCAGCAGCGTAGGAGGGACAGGTTATGGCTACACCTTC.

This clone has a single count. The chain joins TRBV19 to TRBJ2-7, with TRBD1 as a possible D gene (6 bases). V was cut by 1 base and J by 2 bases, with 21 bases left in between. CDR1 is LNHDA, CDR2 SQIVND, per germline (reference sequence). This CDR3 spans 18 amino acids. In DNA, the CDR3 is TGTGCCAGTAGTATAGCAGGGGCACGATTCCTTAACACCTACGAGCAGTACTTC. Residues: CASSIAGARFLNTYEQYF.

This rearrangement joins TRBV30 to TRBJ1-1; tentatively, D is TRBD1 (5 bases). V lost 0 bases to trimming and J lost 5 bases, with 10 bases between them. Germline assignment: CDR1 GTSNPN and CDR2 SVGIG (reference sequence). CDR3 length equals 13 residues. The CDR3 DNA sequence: TGTGCCTGGAGTGTGGACACCGGAACTGAAGCTTTCTTT. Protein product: CAWSVDTGTEAFF.

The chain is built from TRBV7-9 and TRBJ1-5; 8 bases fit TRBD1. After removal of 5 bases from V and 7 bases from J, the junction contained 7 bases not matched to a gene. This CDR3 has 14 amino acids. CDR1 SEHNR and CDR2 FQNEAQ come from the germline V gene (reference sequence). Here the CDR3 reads CASSPDRGQQPQHF. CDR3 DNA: TGTGCCAGCAGCCCTGACAGGGGTCAACAGCCCCAGCATTTT.

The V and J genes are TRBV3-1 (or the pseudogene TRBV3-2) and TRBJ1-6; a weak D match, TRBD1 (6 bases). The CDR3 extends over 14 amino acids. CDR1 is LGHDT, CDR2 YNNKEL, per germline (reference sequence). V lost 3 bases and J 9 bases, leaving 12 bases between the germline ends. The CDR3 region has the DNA TGTGCCAGCAGCCAGGCACAGGGTCGTTCACCCCTCCACTTT. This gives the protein CASSQAQGRSPLHF.

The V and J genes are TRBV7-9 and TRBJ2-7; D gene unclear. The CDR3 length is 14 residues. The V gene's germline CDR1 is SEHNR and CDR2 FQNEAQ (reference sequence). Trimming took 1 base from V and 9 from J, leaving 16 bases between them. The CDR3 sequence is CASSLGAESMSQYF. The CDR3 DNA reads TGTGCCAGCAGCTTAGGTGCCGAGTCGATGTCGCAGTACTTC.

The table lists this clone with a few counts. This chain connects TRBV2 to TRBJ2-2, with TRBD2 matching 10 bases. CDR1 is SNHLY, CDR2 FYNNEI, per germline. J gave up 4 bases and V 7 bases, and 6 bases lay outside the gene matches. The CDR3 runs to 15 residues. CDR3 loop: CASMGTSAGTGELFF. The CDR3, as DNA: TGTGCCAGCATGGGGACTAGCGCTGGCACCGGGGAGCTGTTTTTT.

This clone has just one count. The CDR3 reads CASSRRGEQFF. CDR3 coding DNA: TGCGCCAGCAGCCGGAGGGGTGAGCAGTTCTTC. The chain joins TRBV5-1 to TRBJ2-1; D is perhaps TRBD2 (6 bases). V lost 4 bases to trimming and J lost 9 bases, with 8 bases between them. The CDR3 covers 11 residues. In germline, CDR1 is SGHRS, CDR2 YFSETQ.

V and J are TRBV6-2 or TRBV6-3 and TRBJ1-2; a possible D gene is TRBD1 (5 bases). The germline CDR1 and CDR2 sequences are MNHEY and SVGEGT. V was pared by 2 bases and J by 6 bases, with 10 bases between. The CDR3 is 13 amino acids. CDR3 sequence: CASSYVDSHGYTF. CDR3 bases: TGTGCCAGCAGTTACGTAGACAGCCATGGCTACACCTTC.

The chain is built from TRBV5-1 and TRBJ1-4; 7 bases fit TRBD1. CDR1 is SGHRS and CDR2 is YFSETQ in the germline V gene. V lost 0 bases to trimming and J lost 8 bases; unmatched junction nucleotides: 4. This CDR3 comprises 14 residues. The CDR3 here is CASSLDQGGEKLFF. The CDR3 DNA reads TGCGCCAGCAGCTTGGACCAGGGGGGCGAAAAACTGTTTTTT.

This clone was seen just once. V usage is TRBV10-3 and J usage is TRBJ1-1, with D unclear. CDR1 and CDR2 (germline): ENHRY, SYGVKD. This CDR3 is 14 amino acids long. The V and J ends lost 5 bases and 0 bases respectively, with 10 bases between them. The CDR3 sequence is CAISRGSMNTEAFF. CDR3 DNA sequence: TGTGCCATCAGTCGGGGATCCATGAACACTGAAGCTTTCTTT.

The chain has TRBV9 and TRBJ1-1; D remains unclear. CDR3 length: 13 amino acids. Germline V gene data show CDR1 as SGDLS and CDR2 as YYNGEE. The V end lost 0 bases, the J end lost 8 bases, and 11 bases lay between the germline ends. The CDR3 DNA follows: TGTGCCAGCAGCGTAGTGGAGGGAGGGGAAGCTTTCTTT. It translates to CASSVVEGGEAFF.

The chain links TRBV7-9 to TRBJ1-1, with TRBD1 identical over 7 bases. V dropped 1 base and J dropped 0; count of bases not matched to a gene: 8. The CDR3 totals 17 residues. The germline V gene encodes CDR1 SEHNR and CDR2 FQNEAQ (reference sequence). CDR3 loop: CASSLGGQRFMNTEAFF. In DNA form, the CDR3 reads TGTGCCAGCAGCTTAGGGGGACAGAGATTCATGAACACTGAAGCTTTCTTT. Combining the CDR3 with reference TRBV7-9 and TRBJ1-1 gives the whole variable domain DTGVSQNPRHKITKRGQNVTFRCDPISEHNRLYWYRQTLGQGPEFLTYFQNEAQLEKSRLLSDRFSAERPKGSFSTLEIQRTEQGDSAMYLCASSLGGQRFMNTEAFFGQGTRLTVV.

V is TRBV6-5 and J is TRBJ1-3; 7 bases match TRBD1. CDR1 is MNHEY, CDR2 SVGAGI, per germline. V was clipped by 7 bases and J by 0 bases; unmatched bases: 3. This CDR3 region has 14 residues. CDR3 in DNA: TGTGCCAGCATTCGGGACAGCTCTGGAAACACCATATATTTT. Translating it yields CASIRDSSGNTIYF.

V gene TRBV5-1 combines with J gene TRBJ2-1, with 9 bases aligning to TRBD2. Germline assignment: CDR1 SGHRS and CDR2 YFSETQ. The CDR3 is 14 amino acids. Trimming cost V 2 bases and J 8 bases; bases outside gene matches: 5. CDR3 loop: CASSFGTSFDEQFF. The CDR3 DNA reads TGCGCCAGCAGCTTCGGGACTAGCTTTGATGAGCAGTTCTTC. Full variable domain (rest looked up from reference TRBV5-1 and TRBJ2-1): KAGVTQTPRYLIKTRGQQVTLSCSPISGHRSVSWYQQTPGQGLQFLFEYFSETQRNKGNFPGRFSGRQFSNSRSEMNVSTLELGDSALYLCASSFGTSFDEQFFGPGTRLTVL.

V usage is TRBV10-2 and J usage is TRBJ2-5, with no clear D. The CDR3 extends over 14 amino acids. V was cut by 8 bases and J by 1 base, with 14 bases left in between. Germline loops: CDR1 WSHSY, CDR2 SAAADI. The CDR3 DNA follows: TGCGCCAGCCTCCCTGGTTCGGGCCAAGAGACCCAGTACTTC. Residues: CASLPGSGQETQYF.

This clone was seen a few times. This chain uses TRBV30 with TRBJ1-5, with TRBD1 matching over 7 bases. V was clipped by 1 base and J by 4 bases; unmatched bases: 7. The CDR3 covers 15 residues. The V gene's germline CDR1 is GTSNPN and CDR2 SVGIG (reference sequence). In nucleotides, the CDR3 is TGTGCCTGGAGTGGGGGGACAGTTAGGAATCAGCCCCAGCATTTT. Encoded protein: CAWSGGTVRNQPQHF.

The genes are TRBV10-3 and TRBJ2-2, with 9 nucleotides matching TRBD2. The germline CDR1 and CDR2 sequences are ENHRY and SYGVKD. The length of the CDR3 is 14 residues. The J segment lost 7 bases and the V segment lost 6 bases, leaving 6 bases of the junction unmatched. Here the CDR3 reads CAISGTSSIGELFF. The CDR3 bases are TGTGCCATCAGCGGGACTAGCAGTATCGGGGAGCTGTTTTTT.

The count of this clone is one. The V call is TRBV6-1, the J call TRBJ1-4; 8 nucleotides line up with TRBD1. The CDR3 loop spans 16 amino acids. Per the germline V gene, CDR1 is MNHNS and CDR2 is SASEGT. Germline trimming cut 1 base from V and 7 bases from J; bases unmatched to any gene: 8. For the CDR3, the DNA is TGTGCCAGCAGTGAAGATTGGGTGCAGGGGGCTGAAAAACTGTTTTTT. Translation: CASSEDWVQGAEKLFF.

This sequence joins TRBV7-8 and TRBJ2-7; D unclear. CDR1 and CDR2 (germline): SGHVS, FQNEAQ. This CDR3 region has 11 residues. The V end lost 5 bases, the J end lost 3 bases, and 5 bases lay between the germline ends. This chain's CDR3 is CASSLYYEQYF. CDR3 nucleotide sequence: TGTGCCAGCAGCCTATACTACGAGCAGTACTTC.

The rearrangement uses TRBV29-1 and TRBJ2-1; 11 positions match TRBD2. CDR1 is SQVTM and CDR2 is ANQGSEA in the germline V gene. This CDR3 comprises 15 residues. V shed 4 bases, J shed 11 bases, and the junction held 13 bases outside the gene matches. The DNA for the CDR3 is TGCAGCGTTGCGGCTAGCGGGGGGCAAGAACGACAGCAGTTCTTC. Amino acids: CSVAASGGQERQQFF.

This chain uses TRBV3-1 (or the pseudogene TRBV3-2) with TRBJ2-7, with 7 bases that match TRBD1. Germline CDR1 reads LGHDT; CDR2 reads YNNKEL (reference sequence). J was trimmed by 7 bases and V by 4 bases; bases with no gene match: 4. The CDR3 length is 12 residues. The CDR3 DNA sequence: TGTGCCAGCAGCCCTAGGGGGCAGGAGCAGTACTTC. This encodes CASSPRGQEQYF.